A selection of T cell receptor beta chains follows, all from one sample in a study of cytomegalovirus exposure and HLA in healthy donors. Data came from immunoSEQ multiplex PCR; TCRdb stores just in-frame clones and leaves some out. The sample includes roughly 69,000 clones, about 75% seen only once; the top ten take around 3%. Material: PBMCs. These receptor sequences come from a man younger than 35 in good health and CMV-seronegative. The CDR3 runs from the conserved cysteine through the conserved F or W. A D gene is named only where the DNA matches it firmly. Clone size is given for some rows only: seen once, a few or many times, or a class if the clone is expanded.

clone size	V gene	D gene	J gene	CDR3 length	CDR3 protein	CDR3 DNA
few	TRBV28	TRBD1	TRBJ1-2	15	CASSVPGTGHYGYTF	TGTGCCAGCAGTGTACCCGGGACAGGGCACTATGGCTACACCTTC
NA	TRBV2	NA	TRBJ1-5	15	CASSPTPYSNQPQHF	TGTGCCAGCAGTCCGACACCTTATAGCAATCAGCCCCAGCATTTT
NA	TRBV11-2	TRBD2	TRBJ2-1	15	CASSLNGGAGNEQFF	TGTGCCAGCAGCTTAAACGGGGGGGCCGGGAATGAGCAGTTCTTC
NA	TRBV5-6	TRBD1	TRBJ2-7	15	CASSLTGTGDYEQYF	TGTGCCAGCAGCTTGACCGGGACAGGGGACTACGAGCAGTACTTC
few	TRBV19	TRBD1	TRBJ2-7	15	CASSIRTGGSYEQYF	TGTGCCAGTAGTATAAGGACAGGGGGCTCCTACGAGCAGTACTTC
NA	TRBV6-1	NA	TRBJ2-7	16	CASSEHRGIPAYEQYF	TGTGCCAGCAGTGAACATCGGGGAATCCCTGCCTACGAGCAGTACTTC
NA	TRBV2	TRBD1	TRBJ2-5	14	CASIRDRGPETQYF	TGTGCCAGTATTCGGGACAGGGGGCCGGAGACCCAGTACTTC
NA	TRBV27	NA	TRBJ2-1	14	CASSFGRGDNEQFF	TGTGCCAGCAGTTTTGGCAGGGGTGACAATGAGCAGTTCTTC
few	TRBV13	NA	TRBJ1-2	14	CASSPLGVGLGYTF	TGTGCCAGCAGCCCCCTAGGGGTGGGACTTGGCTACACCTTC
NA	TRBV5-4	NA	TRBJ2-5	14	CASSLESGWETQYF	TGTGCCAGCAGCTTGGAATCGGGGTGGGAGACCCAGTACTTC
NA	TRBV5-1	TRBD2	TRBJ2-1	19	CASSPSGGTLKSSYNEQFF	TGCGCCAGCAGCCCTAGCGGGGGGACCCTAAAGAGCTCCTACAATGAGCAGTTCTTC
NA	TRBV28	TRBD1	TRBJ1-2	15	CASSSSSDRGGGYTF	TGTGCCAGCAGCTCCTCCTCAGACAGGGGCGGTGGCTACACCTTC
NA	TRBV14	TRBD1	TRBJ1-2	16	CASSQELAQGLYGYTF	TGTGCCAGCAGCCAAGAGCTTGCACAGGGGCTCTATGGCTACACCTTC
few	TRBV6-5	TRBD1	TRBJ1-1	14	CASSSQGWGTEAFF	TGTGCCAGCAGTTCACAGGGGTGGGGCACTGAAGCTTTCTTT
NA	TRBV29-1	TRBD1	TRBJ1-4	13	CSVIPGQGGKLFF	TGCAGCGTTATTCCGGGACAGGGGGGAAAACTGTTTTTT
NA	TRBV4-1	TRBD1	TRBJ2-5	16	CASSQDIQGAWETQYF	TGCGCCAGCAGCCAAGATATCCAGGGGGCGTGGGAGACCCAGTACTTC
NA	TRBV11-2	NA	TRBJ2-7	13	CASTIRSFGTGNF	NA
NA	TRBV27	TRBD1	TRBJ1-1	12	CASSTGGTEAFF	TGTGCCAGCAGCACAGGGGGCACTGAAGCTTTCTTT
NA	TRBV11-2	NA	TRBJ2-3	17	CASSLPPGRMVTDTQYF	TGTGCCAGCAGCTTACCTCCAGGGCGGATGGTCACAGATACGCAGTATTTT
NA	TRBV6-1	TRBD2	TRBJ2-7	15	CASSEASGGPYEQYF	TGTGCCAGCAGTGAAGCTAGCGGGGGGCCCTACGAGCAGTACTTC
few	TRBV4-3	NA	TRBJ1-5	14	CASSRQVGNQPQHF	TGCGCCAGCAGTCGACAGGTAGGCAATCAGCCCCAGCATTTT
once	TRBV5-1	NA	TRBJ1-2	14	CASSLDGGNYGYTF	TGCGCCAGCAGCTTAGACGGGGGAAACTATGGCTACACCTTC
few	TRBV19	NA	TRBJ2-2	16	CASSSNSPTNTGELFF	TGTGCCAGTAGTAGCAACTCCCCGACGAACACCGGGGAGCTGTTTTTT
NA	TRBV19	TRBD1	TRBJ1-6	15	CASSPDRSYNSPLHF	TGTGCCAGTAGTCCGGACAGGTCGTATAATTCACCCCTCCACTTT
few	TRBV5-1	NA	TRBJ2-7	15	CASSLAGGDGGEQYF	TGCGCCAGCAGCTTGGCTGGCGGGGACGGGGGCGAGCAGTACTTC
NA	TRBV28	NA	TRBJ1-1	14	CASSLGGVNTEAFF	TGTGCCAGCAGTTTAGGGGGGGTGAACACTGAAGCTTTCTTT
NA	TRBV11-2	NA	TRBJ2-3	13	CASSLGATDTQYF	TGTGCCAGCAGCTTGGGGGCCACAGATACGCAGTATTTT
NA	TRBV19	TRBD1	TRBJ2-7	16	CASSMARGTGGDEQYF	TGTGCCAGTAGTATGGCCCGGGGGACAGGGGGAGACGAGCAGTACTTC
NA	TRBV7-9	NA	TRBJ1-1	14	CASSPARLGTEAFF	TGTGCCAGCAGCCCAGCGAGGTTGGGCACTGAAGCTTTCTTT
few	TRBV13	TRBD2	TRBJ2-2	19	CASSTHGLAGTPNTGELFF	TGTGCCAGCAGCACTCATGGACTAGCGGGGACTCCGAACACCGGGGAGCTGTTTTTT
few	TRBV5-1	TRBD1	TRBJ1-6	16	CASSPKTGGSGSPLHF	TGCGCCAGCAGCCCAAAGACAGGGGGCAGCGGTTCACCCCTCCACTTT
medium-sized	TRBV2	NA	TRBJ2-3	18	CASSEALRGYTSTDTQYF	TGTGCCAGCAGTGAAGCGCTTCGGGGGTACACTAGCACAGATACGCAGTATTTT
NA	TRBV10-3	NA	TRBJ1-2	15	CAISLLGHSDYGYTF	TGTGCCATCAGCCTCCTCGGACACTCCGACTATGGCTACACCTTC
NA	TRBV9	NA	TRBJ1-1	18	CASSVVPHGDFLNTEAFF	TGTGCCAGCAGCGTAGTCCCTCATGGGGACTTCCTGAACACTGAAGCTTTCTTT
NA	TRBV7-2	TRBD1	TRBJ1-1	15	CASSYTPDRTSEAFF	TGTGCCAGCAGTTACACTCCGGACAGGACCTCTGAAGCTTTCTTT
few	TRBV4-3	TRBD2	TRBJ2-1	17	CASSSRAGTSGGNEQFF	TGCGCCAGCAGCTCACGCGCCGGGACTAGCGGGGGTAATGAGCAGTTCTTC
NA	TRBV6-1	TRBD2	TRBJ2-5	17	CASSGFVGLAGLETQYF	TGTGCCAGCAGTGGTTTCGTAGGACTAGCGGGTTTGGAGACCCAGTACTTC
NA	TRBV4-1	NA	TRBJ1-5	17	CASSQGALGTLNQPQHF	TGCGCCAGCAGCCAAGGGGCCCTCGGGACTCTGAATCAGCCCCAGCATTTT
NA	TRBV2	NA	TRBJ2-7	15	CASDNPGLSYYEQYF	TGTGCCAGCGACAACCCGGGACTCTCATACTACGAGCAGTACTTC